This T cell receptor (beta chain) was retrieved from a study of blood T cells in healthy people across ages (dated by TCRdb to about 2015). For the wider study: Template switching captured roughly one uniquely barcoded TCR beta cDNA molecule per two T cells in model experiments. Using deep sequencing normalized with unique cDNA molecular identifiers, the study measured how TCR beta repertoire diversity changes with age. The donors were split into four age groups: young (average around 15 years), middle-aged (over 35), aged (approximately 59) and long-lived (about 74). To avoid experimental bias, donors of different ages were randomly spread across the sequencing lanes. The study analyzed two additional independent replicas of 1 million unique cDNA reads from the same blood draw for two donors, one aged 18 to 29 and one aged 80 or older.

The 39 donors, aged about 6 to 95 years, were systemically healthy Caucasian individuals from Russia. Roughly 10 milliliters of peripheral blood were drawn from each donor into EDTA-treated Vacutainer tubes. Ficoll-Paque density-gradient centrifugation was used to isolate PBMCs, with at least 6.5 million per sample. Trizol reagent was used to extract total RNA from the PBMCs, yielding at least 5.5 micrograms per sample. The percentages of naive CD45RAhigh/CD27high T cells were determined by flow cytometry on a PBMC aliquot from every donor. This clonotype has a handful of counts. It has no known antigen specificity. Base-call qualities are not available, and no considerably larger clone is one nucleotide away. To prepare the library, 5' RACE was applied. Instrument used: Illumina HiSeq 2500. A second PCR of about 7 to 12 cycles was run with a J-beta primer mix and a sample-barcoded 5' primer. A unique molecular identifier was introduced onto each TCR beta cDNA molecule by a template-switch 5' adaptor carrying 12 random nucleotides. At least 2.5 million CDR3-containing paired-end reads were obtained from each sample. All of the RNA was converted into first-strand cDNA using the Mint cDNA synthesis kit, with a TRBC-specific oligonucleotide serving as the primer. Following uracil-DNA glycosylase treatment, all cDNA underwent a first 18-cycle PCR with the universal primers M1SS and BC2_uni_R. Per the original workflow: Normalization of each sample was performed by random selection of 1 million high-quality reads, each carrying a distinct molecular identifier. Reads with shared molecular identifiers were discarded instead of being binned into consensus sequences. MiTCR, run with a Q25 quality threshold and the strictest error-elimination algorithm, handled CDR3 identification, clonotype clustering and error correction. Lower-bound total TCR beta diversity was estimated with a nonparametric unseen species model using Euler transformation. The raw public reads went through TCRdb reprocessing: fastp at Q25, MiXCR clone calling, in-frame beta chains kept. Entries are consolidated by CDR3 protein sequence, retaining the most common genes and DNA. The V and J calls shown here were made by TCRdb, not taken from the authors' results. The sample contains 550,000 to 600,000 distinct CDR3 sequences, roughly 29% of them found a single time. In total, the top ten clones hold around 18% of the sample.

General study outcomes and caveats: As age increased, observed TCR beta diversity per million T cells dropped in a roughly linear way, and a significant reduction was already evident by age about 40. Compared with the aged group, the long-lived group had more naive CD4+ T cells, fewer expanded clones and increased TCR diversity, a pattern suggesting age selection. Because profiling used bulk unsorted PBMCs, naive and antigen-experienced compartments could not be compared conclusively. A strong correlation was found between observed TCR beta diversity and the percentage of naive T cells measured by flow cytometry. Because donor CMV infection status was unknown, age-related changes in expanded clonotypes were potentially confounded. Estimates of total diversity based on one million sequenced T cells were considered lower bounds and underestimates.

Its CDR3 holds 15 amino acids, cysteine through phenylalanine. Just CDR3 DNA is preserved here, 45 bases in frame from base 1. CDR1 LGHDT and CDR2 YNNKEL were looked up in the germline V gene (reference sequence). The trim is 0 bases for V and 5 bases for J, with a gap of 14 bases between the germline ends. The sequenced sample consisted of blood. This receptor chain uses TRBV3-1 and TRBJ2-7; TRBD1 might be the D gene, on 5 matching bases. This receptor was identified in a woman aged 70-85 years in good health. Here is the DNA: TGTGCCAGCAGCCAAGAAGGGGCAGGGTTCAACGAGCAGTACTTC. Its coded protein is CASSQEGAGFNEQYF.